One sample yielded the 9 T cell receptor beta chains listed below, sequenced in a study of T cell responses to AZD1222 COVID-19 vaccine (dated by TCRdb to the early 2020s). Library preparation was by the immunoSEQ multiplex PCR assay. As stored in TCRdb, this immuneACCESS dataset retains in-frame rearrangements with V and J assigned. A fraction of the clones does not appear; measured against another copy, unresolved V genes explain less than half of the discrepancy, and the remainder lacks a known reason. Recorded for this sample are roughly 140,000 clones; over 70% of them occurred a single time. About a tenth of the sample belongs to the ten largest clones. Taken with the paper, the label for time point translates to: about 28 days (+/-7) after the second vaccine dose. The source material was peripheral blood, sampled 28 days after the second AZD1222 dose. Receptors originate from an adult who received the AZD1222 COVID-19 vaccine.

This rearrangement joins TRBV3-1 (or the pseudogene TRBV3-2) to TRBJ1-3; 8 bases are a match to TRBD1. The V segment lost 4 bases and the J segment 2 bases; nucleotides outside the gene matches: 4. Germline loops: CDR1 LGHDT, CDR2 YNNKEL (reference sequence). The length of the CDR3 is 15 residues. The chain's CDR3 is CASSPTTGAGNTIYF. The CDR3 coding sequence is TGTGCCAGCAGCCCTACGACAGGGGCTGGAAACACCATATATTTT.

V and J are TRBV6-2 or TRBV6-3 and TRBJ2-1; TRBD2 is a possible D gene (6 bases). Germline V gives CDR1 MNHEY, CDR2 SVGEGT. V lost 7 bases and J lost 6, with 28 bases in between. The CDR3 totals 18 residues. The CDR3 here is CASTYKRGSGLIFNEQFF. CDR3 coding DNA: TGTGCCAGCACTTATAAACGGGGTTCGGGACTCATTTTCAATGAGCAGTTCTTC.

The chain combines TRBV2 with TRBJ1-5; maybe TRBD1 (6 bases). Germline V gene lookup returns CDR1 SNHLY and CDR2 FYNNEI. The V end lost 5 bases, the J end lost 7 bases, and 18 bases lay between the germline ends. This CDR3 contains 15 residues. The CDR3 nucleotides are TGTGCCAGCAGTTCACCGACAGGTGGTGGGCAGCCCCAGCATTTT. It encodes CASSSPTGGGQPQHF.

The chain employs TRBV7-8 and TRBJ1-5; D is undetermined. In germline, CDR1 is SGHVS, CDR2 FQNEAQ. The V end lost 1 base, the J end lost 4 bases, and 11 bases lay between the germline ends. The CDR3 loop spans 15 amino acids. As DNA, the CDR3 is TGTGCCAGCAGCTTAGAGGGCGGCCAGAATCAGCCCCAGCATTTT. Its translation is CASSLEGGQNQPQHF.

This clone was picked up one time. This sequence joins TRBV28 and TRBJ1-2; a weak D match, TRBD1 (6 bases). The CDR3 loop spans 13 amino acids. The V end lost 6 bases, the J end lost 2 bases, and 10 bases lay between the germline ends. Germline lookup yields CDR1 MDHEN and CDR2 SYDVKM. The CDR3 coding sequence is TGTGCCAGCAGCCTAGGACAGAACTATGGCTACACCTTC. Translation: CASSLGQNYGYTF.

This clone is a singleton in its sample. The rearrangement uses TRBV6-5 and TRBJ2-1, with D possibly being TRBD2 (5 bases). The CDR3 has 14 residues. V lost 6 bases to trimming and J lost 5 bases, with 14 bases between them. The germline CDR1 and CDR2 sequences are MNHEY and SVGAGI. The CDR3 loop is CASSAEGLHNEQFF. The CDR3 DNA follows: TGTGCCAGCAGCGCAGAGGGTCTCCACAATGAGCAGTTCTTC.

CDR3 in amino acids: CASSQEGSSGSIYEQYF. The CDR3 nucleotides are TGTGCCAGCAGCCAAGAAGGGTCTAGCGGGAGTATTTACGAGCAGTACTTC. This chain connects TRBV3-1 (or the pseudogene TRBV3-2) to TRBJ2-7, with TRBD2 matching 10 bases. CDR1 and CDR2 (germline): LGHDT, YNNKEL (reference sequence). The CDR3 is 17 amino acids. Trimming removed 0 bases from V and 4 bases from J; junction bases left unmatched: 9.

The chain is built from TRBV2 and TRBJ2-5, with TRBD1 as a possible D gene (5 bases). The CDR3 covers 17 residues. In germline, CDR1 is SNHLY, CDR2 FYNNEI. V lost 6 bases and J 7 bases, leaving 27 bases between the germline ends. This CDR3 reads CASRDRAGKSGRWTQYF. The CDR3 DNA is TGTGCCAGCAGGGACCGGGCAGGGAAATCGGGTCGTTGGACCCAGTACTTC. Filled out from reference TRBV2 and TRBJ2-5, the complete variable domain reads EPEVTQTPSHQVTQMGQEVILRCVPISNHLYFYWYRQILGQKVEFLVSFYNNEISEKSEIFDDQFSVERPDGSNFTLKIRSTKLEDSAMYFCASRDRAGKSGRWTQYFGPGTRLLVL.

This rearrangement joins TRBV19 to TRBJ2-7, with D perhaps matching TRBD1 (6 bases). Germline-derived CDR1 and CDR2 are LNHDA and SQIVND (reference sequence). V lost 3 bases and J lost 2, with 11 bases in between. The CDR3 sequence is 14 residues long. CDR3 bases: TGTGCCAGTAGTATCAATAAGGGGGCCTACGAGCAGTACTTC. Translating it yields CASSINKGAYEQYF.